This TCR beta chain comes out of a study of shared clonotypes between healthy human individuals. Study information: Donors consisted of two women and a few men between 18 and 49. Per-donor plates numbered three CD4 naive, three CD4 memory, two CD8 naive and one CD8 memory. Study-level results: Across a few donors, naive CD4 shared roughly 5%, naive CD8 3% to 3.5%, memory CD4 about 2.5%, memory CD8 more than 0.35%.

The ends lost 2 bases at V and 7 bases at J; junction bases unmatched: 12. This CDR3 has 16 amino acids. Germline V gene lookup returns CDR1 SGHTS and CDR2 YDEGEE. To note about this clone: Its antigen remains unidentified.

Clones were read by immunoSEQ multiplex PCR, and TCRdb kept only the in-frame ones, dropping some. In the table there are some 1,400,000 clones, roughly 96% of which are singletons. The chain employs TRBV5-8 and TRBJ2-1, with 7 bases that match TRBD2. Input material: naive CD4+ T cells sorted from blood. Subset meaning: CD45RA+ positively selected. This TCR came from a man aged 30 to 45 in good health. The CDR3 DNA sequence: TGTGCCAGCAGCTTTGGGTCGTTGCGGGGAGGGAATGAGCAGTTCTTC. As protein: CASSFGSLRGGNEQFF.